The clone carrying this T cell receptor beta chain was seen repeatedly, ten times or more. Its antigen is undetermined. From 350 to 500 ng of RNA, a library with molecular barcoded alpha/delta and beta/gamma adaptors was made. Each CDR3 protein gets one entry after TCRdb re-called the reads with MiXCR. The table records 30,000 to 40,000 distinct CDR3 sequences, 14% of them present only once. This specimen comes from a study of read filtering for tumor transcriptome and immune sequencing. As for the study in general: IR-seq gave about 3.5 to 11 million TCR reads per sample; RNA-seq gave about 80 to 1,300.

Germline V lookup: CDR1 SNHLY, CDR2 FYNNEI. Trimming stripped 1 base from V and 3 bases from J, with 10 bases between. The CDR3 covers 14 residues. General study findings and limits: Even smaller IR-seq throughput identified most shared clonotypes. Correlation between methods rose after single-read clonotypes were removed. Approximately 79% of IR-seq clonotypes had a single read, yet these held approximately 4% of reads.

The receptor was isolated from a donor aged 40 or older with multiple myeloma. The sample consisted of a population of CD138-negative cells sorted from bone marrow. This chain uses TRBV2 with TRBJ2-7; perhaps TRBD1 as D (6 bases). The CDR3 bases are TGTGCCAGCAGTGAAGGGGACATCTTCTACGAGCAGTACTTC. Translating gives CASSEGDIFYEQYF.